This T cell receptor (beta chain) was sequenced for a study of siplizumab effects on memory and regulatory T cells. Study findings and constraints: Versus over 25% in controls, the mappable alloreactive CD4+ clones averaged about 69% Treg-derived with siplizumab. Confirmatory evidence of suppressive function in proliferating siplizumab-culture Tregs was not obtained. The apparent diversity of naive T cells exceeded that of memory cells, and naive T cells seemed to make a major contribution to the alloresponse.

Regarding this clone: Its antigen is unidentified.

Every sample had approximately 10^5 of its TCR templates assayed. Profiling relied on immunoSEQ multiplex PCR, and the TCRdb table lists in-frame clones only, not all of them. Of some 100,000 clones listed, around 95% were seen once; the top ten hold roughly 0.031%. Trimming left V 4 bases short and J 3 bases short, with 13 bases between. The CDR3 spans 15 residues. Looked up from germline, CDR1 is SGHRS and CDR2 is YFSETQ. Sequencing was done on a sample of naive CD4+ T cells sorted from blood. The V and J genes are TRBV5-1 and TRBJ2-2, with D hard to call. The receptor was derived from a human donor in good health. The CDR3 DNA sequence: TGCGCCAGCAGCCCAATGTCGGCAGACACCGGGGAGCTGTTTTTT. Amino acids: CASSPMSADTGELFF.